This T cell receptor (beta chain) was captured by sequencing in a study of post-analysis software for immune sequencing data. On the study more broadly: Recorded disease courses covered relapsing-remitting, secondary progressive and progressive-relapsing multiple sclerosis. Some patients had no subtype annotation. Study-level points and caveats: A handful of TRBV segments, including TRBV5-6, TRBV5-1 and TRBV20-1, were more frequent in patients than controls. Samples sharing a preparation batch grouped tightly together when assessed by F measure. Among multiple sclerosis patients, normalized Chao1 diversity was significantly below that of controls.

Carried by the TCR beta cDNA libraries were unique molecular identifiers. T cells numbering roughly 1 to 10 million yielded cDNA molecules that totaled about 500,000. A single record per CDR3 protein comes from TCRdb applying MiXCR to the PCR reads. This sample carries approximately 400,000 distinct CDR3 sequences, roughly 35% of them seen once, and the ten largest clones take roughly an eighth. About this clonotype: Its antigen is as yet unknown.

Trimming removed 3 bases at V and 5 bases at J, with 16 bases between. The CDR3 spans 15 residues. CDR1 is SNHLY and CDR2 is FYNNEI in the germline V gene. This TCR was recovered from a girl aged 10-17 years with multiple sclerosis. The chain combines TRBV2 with TRBJ2-5; D is uncertain. Sequenced material: blood. CDR3 sequence (DNA): TGTGCCAGCAGTGAGCAGACATTCGATGGGGAGACCCAGTACTTC. Translated: CASSEQTFDGETQYF.